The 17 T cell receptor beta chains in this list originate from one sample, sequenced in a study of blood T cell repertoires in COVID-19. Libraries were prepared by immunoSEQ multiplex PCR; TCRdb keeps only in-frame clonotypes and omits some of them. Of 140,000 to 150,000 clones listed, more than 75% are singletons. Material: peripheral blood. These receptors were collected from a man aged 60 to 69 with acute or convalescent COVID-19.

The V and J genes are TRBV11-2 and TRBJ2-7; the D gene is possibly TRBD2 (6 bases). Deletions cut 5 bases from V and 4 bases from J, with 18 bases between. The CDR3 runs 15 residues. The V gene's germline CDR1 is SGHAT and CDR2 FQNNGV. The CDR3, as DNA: TGTGCCAGCAGCCCTGTCATGCTAGCGACGTACGAGCAGTACTTC. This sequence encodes CASSPVMLATYEQYF.

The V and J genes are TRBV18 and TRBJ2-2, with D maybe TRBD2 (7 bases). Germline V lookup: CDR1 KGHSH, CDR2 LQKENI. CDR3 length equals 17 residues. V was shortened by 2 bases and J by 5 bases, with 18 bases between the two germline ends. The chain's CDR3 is CASSPSGTSGTTGELFF. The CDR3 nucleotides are TGTGCCAGCTCACCATCCGGGACAAGCGGGACTACCGGGGAGCTGTTTTTT.

CDR3 nucleotide sequence: TGTGCCAGCAGTTCTATAGTCTCGTACGAGCAGTACTTC. This translates into CASSSIVSYEQYF. V usage is TRBV6-5 and J usage is TRBJ2-7; D remains ambiguous. This CDR3 region has 13 residues. Germline assignment: CDR1 MNHEY and CDR2 SVGAGI. V was shortened by 4 bases and J by 4 bases, with 11 bases between the two germline ends.

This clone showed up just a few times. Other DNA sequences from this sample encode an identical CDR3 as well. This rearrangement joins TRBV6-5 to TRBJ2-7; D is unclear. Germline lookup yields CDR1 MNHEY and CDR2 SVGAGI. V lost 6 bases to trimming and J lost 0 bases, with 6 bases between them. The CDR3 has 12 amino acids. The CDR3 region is CASSPSSYEQYF. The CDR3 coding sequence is TGTGCCAGCAGCCCCAGCTCCTACGAGCAGTACTTC.

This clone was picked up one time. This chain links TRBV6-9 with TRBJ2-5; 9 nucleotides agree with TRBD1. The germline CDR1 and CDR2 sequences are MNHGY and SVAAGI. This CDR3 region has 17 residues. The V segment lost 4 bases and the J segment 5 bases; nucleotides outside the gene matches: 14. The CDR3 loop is CASSFTPRDRDFETQYF. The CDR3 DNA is TGTGCCAGCAGTTTCACCCCCCGGGACAGGGATTTTGAGACCCAGTACTTC.

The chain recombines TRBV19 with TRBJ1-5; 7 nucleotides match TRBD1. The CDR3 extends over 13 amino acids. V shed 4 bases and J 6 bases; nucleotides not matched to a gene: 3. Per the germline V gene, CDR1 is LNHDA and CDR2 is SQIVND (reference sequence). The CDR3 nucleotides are TGTGCCAGTAGTACGACAGGGTTTCAGCCCCAGCATTTT. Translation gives CASSTTGFQPQHF. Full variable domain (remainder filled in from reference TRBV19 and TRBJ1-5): DGGITQSPKYLFRKEGQNVTLSCEQNLNHDAMYWYRQDPGQGLRLIYYSQIVNDFQKGDIAEGYSVSREKKESFPLTVTSAQKNPTAFYLCASSTTGFQPQHFGDGTRLSIL.

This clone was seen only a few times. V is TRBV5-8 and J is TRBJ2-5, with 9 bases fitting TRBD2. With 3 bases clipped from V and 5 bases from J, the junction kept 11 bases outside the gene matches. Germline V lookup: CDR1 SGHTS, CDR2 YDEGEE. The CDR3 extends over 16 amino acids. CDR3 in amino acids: CASSSSEAGGGETQYF. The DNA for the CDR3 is TGTGCCAGCAGCTCCTCCGAAGCGGGAGGTGGGGAGACCCAGTACTTC.

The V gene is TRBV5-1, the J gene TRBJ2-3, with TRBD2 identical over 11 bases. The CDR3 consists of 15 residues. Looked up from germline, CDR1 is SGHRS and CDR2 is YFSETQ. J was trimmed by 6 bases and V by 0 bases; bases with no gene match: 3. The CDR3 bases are TGCGCCAGCAGCTTGGGGGCTAGCGGGAGGGATACGCAGTATTTT. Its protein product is CASSLGASGRDTQYF.

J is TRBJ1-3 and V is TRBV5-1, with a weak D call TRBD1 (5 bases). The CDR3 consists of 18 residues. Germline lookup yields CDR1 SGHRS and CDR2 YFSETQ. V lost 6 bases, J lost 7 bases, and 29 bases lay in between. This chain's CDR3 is CASTSNQMGPRSWNTIYF. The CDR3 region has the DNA TGCGCCAGCACCTCGAATCAAATGGGGCCTCGCTCTTGGAACACCATATATTTT.

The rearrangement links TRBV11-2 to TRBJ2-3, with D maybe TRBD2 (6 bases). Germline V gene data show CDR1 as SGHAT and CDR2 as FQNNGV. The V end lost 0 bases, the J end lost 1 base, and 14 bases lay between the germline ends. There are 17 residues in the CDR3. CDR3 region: CASSLERDWGGTDTQYF. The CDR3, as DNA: TGTGCCAGCAGCTTAGAGAGGGACTGGGGCGGCACAGATACGCAGTATTTT.

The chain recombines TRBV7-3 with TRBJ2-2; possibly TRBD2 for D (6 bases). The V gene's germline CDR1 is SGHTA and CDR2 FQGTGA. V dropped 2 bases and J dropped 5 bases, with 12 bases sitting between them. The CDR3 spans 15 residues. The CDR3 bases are TGTGCCAGCAGCTTACTGGTGGGGAGGACCGGGGAGCTGTTTTTT. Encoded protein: CASSLLVGRTGELFF. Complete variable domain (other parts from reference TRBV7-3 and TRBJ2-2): GAGVSQTPSNKVTEKGKYVELRCDPISGHTALYWYRQSLGQGPEFLIYFQGTGAADDSGLPNDRFFAVRPEGSVSTLKIQRTERGDSAVYLCASSLLVGRTGELFFGEGSRLTVL.

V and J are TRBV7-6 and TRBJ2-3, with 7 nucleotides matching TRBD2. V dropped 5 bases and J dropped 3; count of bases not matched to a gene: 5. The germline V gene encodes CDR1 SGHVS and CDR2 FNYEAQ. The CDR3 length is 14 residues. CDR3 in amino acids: CASSPGGNTDTQYF. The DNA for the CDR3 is TGTGCCAGCAGCCCGGGAGGAAATACAGATACGCAGTATTTT.

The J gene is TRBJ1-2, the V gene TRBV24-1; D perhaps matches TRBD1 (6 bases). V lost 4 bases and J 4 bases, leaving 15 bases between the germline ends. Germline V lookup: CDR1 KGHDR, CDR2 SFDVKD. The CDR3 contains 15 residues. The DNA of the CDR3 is TGTGCCACCAGTGACCCGAGAGGGGGAGCCTATGGCTACACCTTC. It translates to CATSDPRGGAYGYTF.

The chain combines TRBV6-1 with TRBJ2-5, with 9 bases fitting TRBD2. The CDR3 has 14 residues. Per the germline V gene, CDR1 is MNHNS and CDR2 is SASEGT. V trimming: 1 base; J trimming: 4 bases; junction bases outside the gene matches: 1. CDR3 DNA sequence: TGTGCCAGCAGTGAAGGTAGCGGGGGAGAGACCCAGTACTTC. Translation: CASSEGSGGETQYF.

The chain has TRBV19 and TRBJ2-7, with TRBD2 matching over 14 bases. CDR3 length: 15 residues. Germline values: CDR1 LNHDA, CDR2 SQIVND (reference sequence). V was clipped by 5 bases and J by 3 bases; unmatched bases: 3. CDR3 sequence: CASSLGLAGGYEQYF. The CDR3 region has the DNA TGTGCCAGTAGTTTAGGACTAGCGGGAGGCTACGAGCAGTACTTC.

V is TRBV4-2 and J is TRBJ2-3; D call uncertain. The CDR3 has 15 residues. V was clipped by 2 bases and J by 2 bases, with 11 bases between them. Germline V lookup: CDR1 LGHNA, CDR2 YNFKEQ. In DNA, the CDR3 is TGTGCCAGCAGCCAAAGTTTCGCGGACACAGATACGCAGTATTTT. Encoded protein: CASSQSFADTDTQYF.

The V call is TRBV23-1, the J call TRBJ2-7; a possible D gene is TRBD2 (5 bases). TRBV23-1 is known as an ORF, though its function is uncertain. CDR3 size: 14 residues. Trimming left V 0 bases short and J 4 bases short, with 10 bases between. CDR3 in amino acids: CASSQSWTLYEQYF. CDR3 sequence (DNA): TGCGCCAGCAGTCAATCTTGGACTCTTTACGAGCAGTACTTC.